These 25 T cell receptor beta chains were all obtained from the same sample, sequenced in a study of shared clonotypes between healthy human individuals. Clones were sequenced by immunoSEQ multiplex PCR, and TCRdb holds only the in-frame ones, with some missing. The table shows about 450,000 clones, with 70% to 85% occurring only once. Sequences were obtained from PBMCs. These receptors were taken from a woman in her thirties or forties in good health. Some clones in this sample may be carry-over from other donors' samples.

This clone was counted a single time. This chain uses TRBV2 with TRBJ2-3; 10 nucleotides line up with TRBD1. This CDR3 spans 18 amino acids. Germline assignment: CDR1 SNHLY and CDR2 FYNNEI. After removal of 4 bases from V and 1 base from J, the junction contained 11 bases not matched to a gene. CDR3 nucleotide sequence: TGTGCCAGCAGTGTAAGGGACAGGGGAAGTGGGGGCACAGATACGCAGTATTTT. Amino acid sequence: CASSVRDRGSGGTDTQYF.

This clone showed up just a few times. The J gene is TRBJ1-5, the V gene TRBV7-3, with no clear D. The germline V and J ends were trimmed by 5 bases and 1 base, with 12 bases remaining between them. This CDR3 comprises 15 residues. Germline loops: CDR1 SGHTA, CDR2 FQGTGA. CDR3 region: CASSPTGLSNQPQHF. The CDR3 DNA follows: TGTGCCAGCAGCCCCACTGGTTTGAGCAATCAGCCCCAGCATTTT.

The rearrangement uses TRBV7-3 and TRBJ2-7; D tentatively fits TRBD1 or TRBD2 (5 bases each). The germline gives CDR1 SGHTA, CDR2 FQGTGA. The CDR3 contains 13 residues. V lost 3 bases to trimming and J lost 3 bases, with 9 bases between them. The CDR3 DNA is TGTGCCAGCAGCTTGGGACGGGACTACGAGCAGTACTTC. Its protein is CASSLGRDYEQYF.

This chain links TRBV7-8 with TRBJ2-7; a possible D gene is TRBD2 (5 bases). The V end lost 5 bases, the J end lost 4 bases, and 15 bases lay between the germline ends. The germline gives CDR1 SGHVS, CDR2 FQNEAQ. The CDR3 covers 14 residues. In nucleotides, the CDR3 is TGTGCCAGCAGCATAGGGTTCGGCGGGTACGAGCAGTACTTC. Translated, it gives CASSIGFGGYEQYF.

This rearrangement joins TRBV27 to TRBJ2-7; D is perhaps TRBD2 (5 bases). This CDR3 is 13 amino acids long. V shed 5 bases and J shed 2 bases, with 10 bases lying between them. Germline V CDR1 and CDR2: MNHEY, SMNVEV (reference sequence). The CDR3 here is CASSTGLAYEQYF. As DNA, the CDR3 is TGTGCCAGCAGTACCGGACTGGCCTACGAGCAGTACTTC.

CDR3 nucleotide sequence: TGTGCCTGGAGTGTAGGATTGTCAGGCGGGGCCAACGTCCTGACTTTC. Translated: CAWSVGLSGGANVLTF. The V call is TRBV30, the J call TRBJ2-6; unclear D gene. The germline CDR1 and CDR2 sequences are GTSNPN and SVGIG (reference sequence). The CDR3 has 16 amino acids. Trimming left V 0 bases short and J 4 bases short, with 13 bases between.

About this clone itself: The DNA is omitted, as the CDR3 cannot be located on it reliably, and the CDR3 follows TCRdb's listing. The chain couples TRBV28 to TRBJ1-5; the table's D call TRBD1 went unverified against the DNA. 17 amino acids form the CDR3, both terminal residues included. Germline-derived CDR1 and CDR2 are MDHEN and SYDVKM. CDR3 amino acids: CASSSSTVVYSNQPQHF.

This sequence joins TRBV5-8 and TRBJ2-1, with D perhaps TRBD2 (5 bases). The V end lost 1 base, the J end lost 7 bases, and 15 bases lay between the germline ends. Looked up from germline, CDR1 is SGHTS and CDR2 is YDEGEE. CDR3 length: 15 amino acids. CDR3 residues: CASSLNLPGLNEQFF. The DNA of the CDR3 is TGTGCCAGCAGCTTGAACCTCCCCGGACTTAATGAGCAGTTCTTC.

V gene TRBV28 combines with J gene TRBJ2-5; a possible D gene is TRBD2 (5 bases). The germline V and J ends were trimmed by 11 bases and 2 bases, with 18 bases remaining between them. The CDR3 is 14 residues long. In germline, CDR1 is MDHEN, CDR2 SYDVKM. The CDR3 DNA sequence: TGTGCCGGGAGCAGAACTCGGACTCAAGAGACCCAGTACTTC. It yields the protein CAGSRTRTQETQYF.

The gene calls are TRBV5-4 and TRBJ2-3; possible D gene TRBD2, 6 bases. This CDR3 has 14 residues. The V gene's germline CDR1 is SGHNT and CDR2 YYREEE (reference sequence). The V end was cut by 5 bases, the J end by 2 bases, with 12 bases between. The CDR3 is CASREGLHTDTQYF. The CDR3 coding sequence is TGTGCCAGCAGGGAGGGACTGCACACAGATACGCAGTATTTT.

This chain joins TRBV23-1 and TRBJ1-1, with no clear D. TRBV23-1 falls under the ORF class, with uncertain function. The CDR3 sequence is 18 residues long. Trimming took off 0 bases at V and 0 bases at J, with 17 bases between the two ends. Written as DNA, the CDR3 is TGCGCCAGCAGTCAATCGGGCGGTCATCCAGCGATGAACACTGAAGCTTTCTTT. This translates into CASSQSGGHPAMNTEAFF.

The chain is built from TRBV28 and TRBJ2-7; D possibly uses TRBD1 or TRBD2 (5 bases each). Trimming shortened V by 4 bases and J by 0 bases, and 13 bases separated the two germline ends. From germline, CDR1 is MDHEN and CDR2 SYDVKM. The CDR3 sequence is 15 residues long. CDR3 sequence: CASSYIRDPSYEQYF. CDR3 coding DNA: TGTGCCAGCAGTTACATCCGGGACCCCTCCTACGAGCAGTACTTC.

This clone was recorded once. The V and J genes are TRBV6-1 and TRBJ2-5; D remains unclear. V was shortened by 2 bases and J by 1 base, with 17 bases between the two germline ends. Per germline, CDR1 MNHNS and CDR2 SASEGT. The CDR3 has 17 amino acids. The CDR3 reads CASSERTFGLAQETQYF. The CDR3 region has the DNA TGTGCCAGCAGTGAACGGACGTTTGGCCTCGCCCAAGAGACCCAGTACTTC.

The chain couples TRBV28 to TRBJ2-7; TRBD2 matches at 8 bases. The ends lost 2 bases at V and 12 bases at J; junction bases unmatched: 9. Germline loops: CDR1 MDHEN, CDR2 SYDVKM. The CDR3 runs to 13 residues. The CDR3 reads CASSLVRSSGLYF. DNA of the CDR3: TGTGCCAGCAGTTTAGTGAGGTCTAGCGGGTTGTACTTC.

The rearrangement links TRBV9 to TRBJ2-3, with D unresolved. The CDR3 is 14 amino acids. Trimming removed 8 bases at V and 2 bases at J, with 15 bases between. Germline loops: CDR1 SGDLS, CDR2 YYNGEE. CDR3 DNA: TGTGCCAGTAGCATAGCAGGTCACACAGATACGCAGTATTTT. This encodes CASSIAGHTDTQYF.

The chain joins TRBV6-6 to TRBJ2-3, with 12 bases identical to TRBD2. V gave up 6 bases and J gave up 3 bases; unmatched junction bases: 1. The CDR3 sequence is 14 residues long. The germline V gene has CDR1 MNHNY and CDR2 SVGAGI (reference sequence). CDR3 bases: TGTGCCAGCAGAACTAGCGGGAGGACAGATACGCAGTATTTT. Its protein product is CASRTSGRTDTQYF.

The rearrangement joins TRBV6-1 to TRBJ2-1, with 7 positions matching TRBD2. Germline V CDR1 and CDR2: MNHNS, SASEGT. The CDR3 contains 15 residues. Trimming at V came to 1 base and at J to 3 bases, leaving 3 bases not matched to a gene. The CDR3 DNA is TGTGCCAGCAGTGAAGGGCGGGAGTTCTACAATGAGCAGTTCTTC. This translates into CASSEGREFYNEQFF.

The V call is TRBV4-2, the J call TRBJ2-3; the D is unclear. The CDR3 runs to 13 residues. Germline CDR1 reads LGHNA; CDR2 reads YNFKEQ. V was shortened by 0 bases and J by 6 bases, with 7 bases between the two germline ends. The CDR3 bases are TGTGCCAGCAGCCAAGAGAGGCCGGATACGCAGTATTTT. Translating it yields CASSQERPDTQYF.

The chain recombines TRBV28 with TRBJ1-1, with D uncertain. This CDR3 has 14 residues. Germline-derived CDR1 and CDR2 are MDHEN and SYDVKM. The ends were cut back, 2 bases at V and 1 base at J, with 8 bases in the middle. This chain's CDR3 is CASSLEHRNTEAFF. CDR3 bases: TGTGCCAGCAGTTTAGAGCATCGGAACACTGAAGCTTTCTTT.

The chain has TRBV11-2 and TRBJ2-3; D is ambiguous. This CDR3 contains 14 residues. Deletions cut 4 bases from V and 1 base from J, with 9 bases between. Germline CDR1 is SGHAT and CDR2 is FQNNGV. CDR3: CASSWVGGTDTQYF. The CDR3, as DNA: TGTGCCAGCAGCTGGGTCGGAGGCACAGATACGCAGTATTTT.

This chain uses TRBV5-1 with TRBJ1-6; 10 bases agree with TRBD1. The germline CDR1 and CDR2 sequences are SGHRS and YFSETQ. CDR3 length equals 18 residues. The trim removed 2 bases at V and 6 bases at J, leaving 11 bases unmatched. The CDR3 loop is CASSLVTGTGAINSPLHF. DNA for the CDR3: TGCGCCAGCAGCTTAGTGACCGGGACAGGGGCTATTAATTCACCCCTCCACTTT.

This clone has a single count. The chain links TRBV5-1 to TRBJ2-3; perhaps TRBD2 as D (5 bases). Germline CDR1 is SGHRS and CDR2 is YFSETQ. Trimming removed 2 bases from V and 1 base from J, with 11 bases in between. The CDR3 is 15 residues long. The CDR3 loop is CASSFYGSGTDTQYF. The CDR3 DNA reads TGCGCCAGCAGCTTCTACGGTAGCGGCACAGATACGCAGTATTTT.

The V call is TRBV27, the J call TRBJ1-2, with 9 nucleotides matching TRBD1. The CDR3 runs 15 residues. CDR1 and CDR2 from the germline V gene are MNHEY and SMNVEV (reference sequence). The junction had 6 bases not matched to a gene; V was cut back by 2 bases and J by 5 bases. This CDR3 reads CASSLRTGGSYGYTF. The CDR3 coding sequence is TGTGCCAGCAGTTTACGAACAGGGGGCTCATATGGCTACACCTTC.

V is TRBV9 and J is TRBJ2-3; D is undetermined. The germline CDR1 and CDR2 sequences are SGDLS and YYNGEE. CDR3 size: 14 residues. V was clipped by 0 bases and J by 5 bases, with 10 bases between them. DNA of the CDR3: TGTGCCAGCAGCGTAGCCCCGACTGTAGATACGCAGTATTTT. Its protein product is CASSVAPTVDTQYF.

The rearrangement joins TRBV27 to TRBJ1-5; D not certain. V dropped 3 bases and J dropped 9 bases, with 12 bases sitting between them. CDR1 MNHEY and CDR2 SMNVEV come from the germline V gene (reference sequence). This CDR3 has 13 amino acids. The CDR3 DNA is TGTGCCAGCAGTTTTGGTCCCCTCCGGCCCCAGCATTTT. Translation gives CASSFGPLRPQHF.